The clone carrying this TCR beta chain was seen repeatedly, ten times or more. Its antigen is as yet unknown. This sample is part of a study of blood T cells in healthy people across ages. Study-wide points: TCR beta diversity per million T cells fell roughly linearly with age.

Then a second PCR, running about 7 to 11 cycles, was carried out with a sample-barcoded 5' primer and a J-beta primer mix. Each cDNA was tagged by a template-switch adaptor containing 12 random nucleotides. Every sample returned 2.5 million or more CDR3-containing paired-end reads. A single record per CDR3 protein comes from TCRdb applying MiXCR to the 5' RACE reads. The sample gives fewer than 800,000 distinct CDR3 sequences, approximately 31% of which show up once; just over 15% is in the top ten. CDR1 and CDR2 (germline): MNHEY, SVGAGI. The V gene lost 6 bases and the J gene lost 7 bases, with 22 bases spanning the gap. This CDR3 has 15 amino acids.

The V and J genes are TRBV6-5 and TRBJ2-7; a weak D match, TRBD2 (5 bases). This sequence was found in a woman of 80 years or more in good health. Specimen: blood. CDR3 sequence: CASSTPGLPTWEQYF. CDR3 nucleotide sequence: TGTGCCAGCAGCACCCCTGGACTTCCGACGTGGGAGCAGTACTTC.